The T cell receptor (beta chain) under discussion was sequenced for a study of cytomegalovirus exposure and HLA in healthy donors. Study-wide results and caveats: A further, later analysis showed that HLA-associated TCR beta chains (compared with equally common others) were more clonally expanded. In vitro experiments confirmed that three CMV-associated chains were specific for CMV antigens. A prior analysis recorded that most TCR beta V segments were productive about 87% or about 30% of the time.

The CDR3 is 14 amino acids. Looked up from germline, CDR1 is SEHNR and CDR2 is FQNEAQ (reference sequence). Healthy bone marrow donors made up the donor group. This PCR relied on a set of 60 Vbeta primers and 13 Jbeta primers. The protocol was immunoSEQ multiplex PCR, while the TCRdb copy is restricted to in-frame clones and leaves out a portion. The sample includes around 220,000 clones, less than 85% of them seen just once. This clone was picked up one time. The target antigen is unknown. This receptor was identified in a girl aged 2-10 years in good health and CMV-seronegative. The sequenced sample consisted of PBMCs. The chain is built from TRBV7-9 and TRBJ2-5, with 7 bases fitting TRBD1. The assigned J gene may be wrong: the sequence end matches TRBJ2-7 better. The CDR3 sequence is CASSSYRGLNEQYF. In nucleotides, the CDR3 is TGTGCCAGCAGCTCTTACAGGGGTTTGAACGAGCAGTACTTC.